Listed below are T cell receptor beta chains from one sample, sequenced in a study of cytomegalovirus exposure and HLA in healthy donors. The assay was immunoSEQ multiplex PCR, and TCRdb's table has in-frame clones only and misses some. The sample lists 100,000 to 150,000 clones; around three quarters were seen once. Input material: PBMCs. The receptors stem from a human donor in good health. Both conserved end residues are part of each CDR3. A D gene is named only where the DNA matches it firmly. A row's size may be missing; if present it is once, few, many or a size class.

abundance: -
j_gene: TRBJ2-2
v_gene: TRBV5-1
len: 14
d_gene: -
CDR3nt: TGCGCCAGCAGCCCGACTAGTGTGGCCGGGGAGCTGTTTTTT
CDR3aa: CASSPTSVAGELFF

abundance: few
j_gene: TRBJ2-7
v_gene: TRBV9
len: 13
d_gene: -
CDR3nt: TGTGCCAGCAGCTCTTCTCCCTCCTACGAGCAGTACTTC
CDR3aa: CASSSSPSYEQYF

abundance: few
j_gene: TRBJ2-3
v_gene: TRBV6-5
len: 15
d_gene: TRBD2
CDR3nt: TGTGCCAGCAGTTACTCGTCTAGCGGAACAGATACGCAGTATTTT
CDR3aa: CASSYSSSGTDTQYF

abundance: -
j_gene: TRBJ2-5
v_gene: TRBV5-1
len: 17
d_gene: TRBD2
CDR3nt: TGCGCCAGCAGCCTTGACTTTGCGGGAGGGCCCGGGGAGACCCAGTACTTC
CDR3aa: CASSLDFAGGPGETQYF

abundance: once
j_gene: TRBJ1-1
v_gene: TRBV10-3
len: 16
d_gene: TRBD1
CDR3nt: TGTGCCATCAGTGATAGAGGACAGGGGGCAGACACTGAAGCTTTCTTT
CDR3aa: CAISDRGQGADTEAFF

abundance: -
j_gene: TRBJ2-7
v_gene: TRBV6-1
len: 15
d_gene: TRBD2
CDR3nt: TGTGCCAGCACGACTAGCGGGGGACCTTACTACGAGCAGTACTTC
CDR3aa: CASTTSGGPYYEQYF

abundance: once
j_gene: TRBJ1-1
v_gene: TRBV11-3
len: 13
d_gene: -
CDR3nt: TGTGCCAGTATATTAGGCGGGAACACTGAAGCTTTCTTT
CDR3aa: CASILGGNTEAFF

abundance: -
j_gene: TRBJ1-4
v_gene: TRBV6-5
len: 16
d_gene: TRBD1
CDR3nt: TGTGCCAGCAGTTCCACGACGACAGGGTATGGTGAAAAACTGTTTTTT
CDR3aa: CASSSTTTGYGEKLFF

abundance: -
j_gene: TRBJ2-1
v_gene: TRBV11-2
len: 11
d_gene: -
CDR3nt: TGTGCCAGCAGCGCGGCTCTTGAGCAGTTCTTC
CDR3aa: CASSAALEQFF

abundance: -
j_gene: TRBJ1-3
v_gene: TRBV10-3
len: 14
d_gene: TRBD1
CDR3nt: TGTGCCGTTCAGGACAGGGGAAGTGGAAACACCATATATTTT
CDR3aa: CAVQDRGSGNTIYF

abundance: -
j_gene: TRBJ2-7
v_gene: TRBV4-2
len: 15
d_gene: TRBD1
CDR3nt: TGTGCCAGCAGCCGCGGGACAGGGGGGTCCTACGAGCAGTACTTC
CDR3aa: CASSRGTGGSYEQYF

abundance: -
j_gene: TRBJ2-1
v_gene: TRBV9
len: 18
d_gene: -
CDR3nt: TGTGCCAGCAGCGTAGAAACAGGGGGGGTTAGCTCCTACAATGAGCAGTTCTTC
CDR3aa: CASSVETGGVSSYNEQFF

abundance: -
j_gene: TRBJ2-5
v_gene: TRBV5-4
len: 15
d_gene: -
CDR3nt: TGTGCCAGCAGCTTGGCAGGAGGGCTCCAAGAGACCCAGTACTTC
CDR3aa: CASSLAGGLQETQYF

abundance: few
j_gene: TRBJ2-7
v_gene: TRBV4-2
len: 14
d_gene: -
CDR3nt: TGTGCCAGCAGTCCGAGGAGGGGCTCCTACGAGCAGTACTTC
CDR3aa: CASSPRRGSYEQYF

abundance: -
j_gene: TRBJ2-7
v_gene: TRBV6-6
len: 13
d_gene: -
CDR3nt: TGTGCCAGCAGTAGACAGTGGGACTACGAGCAGTACTTC
CDR3aa: CASSRQWDYEQYF

abundance: -
j_gene: TRBJ2-7
v_gene: TRBV11-3
len: 14
d_gene: -
CDR3nt: TGTGCCAGCAGCCCCTCTGTTTTTTCCTACGAGCAGTACTTC
CDR3aa: CASSPSVFSYEQYF

abundance: -
j_gene: TRBJ1-1
v_gene: TRBV7-9
len: 15
d_gene: TRBD1
CDR3nt: TGTGCCAGCAGGAGTGGACAGGGGGTCGGCACTGAAGCTTTCTTT
CDR3aa: CASRSGQGVGTEAFF

abundance: -
j_gene: TRBJ2-5
v_gene: TRBV30
len: 10
d_gene: -
CDR3nt: TGTGCCTGGAGCGGGGAGACCCAGTACTTC
CDR3aa: CAWSGETQYF

abundance: -
j_gene: TRBJ2-5
v_gene: TRBV11-2
len: 14
d_gene: TRBD2
CDR3nt: TGTGCCAGCAGCCCCCAGGCACGGGGGGTGACCCAGTACTTC
CDR3aa: CASSPQARGVTQYF

abundance: -
j_gene: TRBJ2-7
v_gene: TRBV29-1
len: 12
d_gene: TRBD1
CDR3nt: TGCAGCGTCCTCAGGGGGCTCTACGAGCAGTACTTC
CDR3aa: CSVLRGLYEQYF

abundance: -
j_gene: TRBJ1-1
v_gene: TRBV19
len: 15
d_gene: TRBD1
CDR3nt: TGTGCCAGTATTCCCCTAACAGGGGGCGCTTCTGAAGCTTTCTTT
CDR3aa: CASIPLTGGASEAFF

abundance: -
j_gene: TRBJ1-2
v_gene: TRBV29-1
len: 14
d_gene: TRBD1
CDR3nt: TGCAGCGTTGAAGCTCCGGGACAGGTGGGGGGCTACACCTTC
CDR3aa: CSVEAPGQVGGYTF

abundance: -
j_gene: TRBJ2-7
v_gene: TRBV19
len: 15
d_gene: TRBD2
CDR3nt: TGTGCCAGTAGTTCAAGCGGGAGGGCCGGTTACGAGCAGTACTTC
CDR3aa: CASSSSGRAGYEQYF

abundance: -
j_gene: TRBJ1-2
v_gene: TRBV7-9
len: 14
d_gene: -
CDR3nt: TGTGCCAGCAGCTTAGCGCGGAAAGGGGATGGCTACACCTTC
CDR3aa: CASSLARKGDGYTF

abundance: -
j_gene: TRBJ2-7
v_gene: TRBV11-3
len: 17
d_gene: TRBD2
CDR3nt: TGTGCCAGCAGCTTTTACGGGACTAGCGGGAGGGACTACGAGCAGTACTTC
CDR3aa: CASSFYGTSGRDYEQYF

abundance: -
j_gene: TRBJ1-3
v_gene: TRBV7-6
len: 15
d_gene: TRBD1
CDR3nt: TGTGCCAGCAGCCGGGGACAGGGCTCTGGAAACACCATATATTTT
CDR3aa: CASSRGQGSGNTIYF

abundance: -
j_gene: TRBJ1-1
v_gene: TRBV28
len: 18
d_gene: TRBD1
CDR3nt: TGTGCCAGCGTGACCTTTGCAGGGACAGGGGGCGTTTGGGCTGAAGCTTTCTTT
CDR3aa: CASVTFAGTGGVWAEAFF

abundance: once
j_gene: TRBJ2-2
v_gene: TRBV6-1
len: 12
d_gene: -
CDR3nt: TGTGCCAGCACTCCTAACACCGGGGAGCTGTTTTTT
CDR3aa: CASTPNTGELFF

abundance: -
j_gene: TRBJ2-7
v_gene: TRBV5-1
len: 15
d_gene: -
CDR3nt: TGCGCCAGCAGCTTTCAGGACACCAGCTCCTACGAGCAGTACTTC
CDR3aa: CASSFQDTSSYEQYF

abundance: -
j_gene: TRBJ1-5
v_gene: TRBV2
len: 14
d_gene: TRBD1
CDR3nt: TGTGCCAGCAGCCGGGACAGCTATAATCAGCCCCAGCATTTT
CDR3aa: CASSRDSYNQPQHF

abundance: -
j_gene: TRBJ2-7
v_gene: TRBV13
len: 15
d_gene: TRBD1
CDR3nt: TGTGCCAGCAGCTTAAGCCGGACAGGGGACGACGAGCAGTACTTC
CDR3aa: CASSLSRTGDDEQYF

abundance: -
j_gene: TRBJ2-4
v_gene: TRBV6-1
len: 18
d_gene: -
CDR3nt: TGTGCCAGCAGTGCCCTAGGTACAAGCACCCTAGCCAAAAACATTCAGTACTTC
CDR3aa: CASSALGTSTLAKNIQYF

abundance: -
j_gene: TRBJ2-1
v_gene: TRBV5-1
len: 19
d_gene: TRBD2
CDR3nt: TGCGCCAGCAGCTTGGCGGCTAGCGGACCCATTTCTCATTACAATGAGCAGTTCTTC
CDR3aa: CASSLAASGPISHYNEQFF

abundance: -
j_gene: TRBJ2-7
v_gene: TRBV19
len: 14
d_gene: TRBD1
CDR3nt: TGTGCCAGTAAGTCGGGACAGACTGCCTACGAGCAGTACTTC
CDR3aa: CASKSGQTAYEQYF

abundance: -
j_gene: TRBJ1-1
v_gene: TRBV28
len: 15
d_gene: TRBD1
CDR3nt: TGTGCCAGCAGTCTTCCCGGGACAGGGAATAGGGAAGCTTTCTTT
CDR3aa: CASSLPGTGNREAFF

abundance: -
j_gene: TRBJ1-5
v_gene: TRBV6-5
len: 13
d_gene: TRBD1
CDR3nt: TGTGCCACTGGGACAGGGAAGAATCAGCCCCAGCATTTT
CDR3aa: CATGTGKNQPQHF

abundance: -
j_gene: TRBJ1-3
v_gene: TRBV27
len: 16
d_gene: -
CDR3nt: TGTGCCAGCAGTTTATCGGACAGCAGCTCTGGAAACACCATATATTTT
CDR3aa: CASSLSDSSSGNTIYF

abundance: -
j_gene: TRBJ1-6
v_gene: TRBV5-1
len: 14
d_gene: -
CDR3nt: TGCGCCAGCAGCTTGCTACAGCAAAATTCACCCCTCCACTTT
CDR3aa: CASSLLQQNSPLHF

abundance: -
j_gene: TRBJ1-2
v_gene: TRBV19
len: 12
d_gene: -
CDR3nt: TGTGCCAGTAGCCGTAGGGGCTATGGCTACACCTTC
CDR3aa: CASSRRGYGYTF

abundance: -
j_gene: TRBJ1-2
v_gene: TRBV5-6
len: 13
d_gene: -
CDR3nt: TGTGCCAGCAGCGGGGAGCGGTTATATGGCTACACCTTC
CDR3aa: CASSGERLYGYTF

abundance: once
j_gene: TRBJ2-2
v_gene: TRBV2
len: 18
d_gene: TRBD2
CDR3nt: TGTGCCAGCAGTGAGGTAGCGGGAGGGCCGGCAATACCCGGGGAGCTGTTTTTT
CDR3aa: CASSEVAGGPAIPGELFF

abundance: -
j_gene: TRBJ2-7
v_gene: TRBV28
len: 14
d_gene: TRBD1
CDR3nt: TGTGCCAGCAATTCCGGGACAGGGGCCTACGAGCAGTACTTC
CDR3aa: CASNSGTGAYEQYF

abundance: -
j_gene: TRBJ2-3
v_gene: TRBV6-6
len: 15
d_gene: TRBD2
CDR3nt: TGTGCCAGCAGTGTCAAAGGACTAGCTACAGATACGCAGTATTTT
CDR3aa: CASSVKGLATDTQYF

abundance: -
j_gene: TRBJ2-3
v_gene: TRBV7-9
len: 15
d_gene: TRBD2
CDR3nt: TGTGCCAGCAGCCGAGCGGGGCCGCGGACAGATACGCAGTATTTT
CDR3aa: CASSRAGPRTDTQYF

abundance: -
j_gene: TRBJ1-1
v_gene: TRBV11-3
len: 16
d_gene: -
CDR3nt: TGTGCCAGCAGCTTAGTGAGATCGGTCCGCCGGACTGAAGCTTTCTTT
CDR3aa: CASSLVRSVRRTEAFF